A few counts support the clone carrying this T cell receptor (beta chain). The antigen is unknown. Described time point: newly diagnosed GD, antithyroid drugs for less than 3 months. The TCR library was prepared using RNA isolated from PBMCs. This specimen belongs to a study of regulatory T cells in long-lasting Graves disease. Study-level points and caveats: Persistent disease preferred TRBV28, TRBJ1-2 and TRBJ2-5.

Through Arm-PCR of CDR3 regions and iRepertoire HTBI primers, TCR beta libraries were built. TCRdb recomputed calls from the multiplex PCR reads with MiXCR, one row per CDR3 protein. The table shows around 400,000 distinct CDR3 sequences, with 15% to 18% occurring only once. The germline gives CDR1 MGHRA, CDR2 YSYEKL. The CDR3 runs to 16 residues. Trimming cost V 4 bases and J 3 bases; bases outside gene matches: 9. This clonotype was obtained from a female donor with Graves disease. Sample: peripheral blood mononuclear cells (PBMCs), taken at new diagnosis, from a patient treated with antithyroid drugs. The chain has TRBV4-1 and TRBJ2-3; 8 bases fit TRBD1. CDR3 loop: CASSPRRGQITDTQYF. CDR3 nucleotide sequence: TGCGCCAGCAGCCCACGCAGGGGGCAGATAACAGATACGCAGTATTTT.